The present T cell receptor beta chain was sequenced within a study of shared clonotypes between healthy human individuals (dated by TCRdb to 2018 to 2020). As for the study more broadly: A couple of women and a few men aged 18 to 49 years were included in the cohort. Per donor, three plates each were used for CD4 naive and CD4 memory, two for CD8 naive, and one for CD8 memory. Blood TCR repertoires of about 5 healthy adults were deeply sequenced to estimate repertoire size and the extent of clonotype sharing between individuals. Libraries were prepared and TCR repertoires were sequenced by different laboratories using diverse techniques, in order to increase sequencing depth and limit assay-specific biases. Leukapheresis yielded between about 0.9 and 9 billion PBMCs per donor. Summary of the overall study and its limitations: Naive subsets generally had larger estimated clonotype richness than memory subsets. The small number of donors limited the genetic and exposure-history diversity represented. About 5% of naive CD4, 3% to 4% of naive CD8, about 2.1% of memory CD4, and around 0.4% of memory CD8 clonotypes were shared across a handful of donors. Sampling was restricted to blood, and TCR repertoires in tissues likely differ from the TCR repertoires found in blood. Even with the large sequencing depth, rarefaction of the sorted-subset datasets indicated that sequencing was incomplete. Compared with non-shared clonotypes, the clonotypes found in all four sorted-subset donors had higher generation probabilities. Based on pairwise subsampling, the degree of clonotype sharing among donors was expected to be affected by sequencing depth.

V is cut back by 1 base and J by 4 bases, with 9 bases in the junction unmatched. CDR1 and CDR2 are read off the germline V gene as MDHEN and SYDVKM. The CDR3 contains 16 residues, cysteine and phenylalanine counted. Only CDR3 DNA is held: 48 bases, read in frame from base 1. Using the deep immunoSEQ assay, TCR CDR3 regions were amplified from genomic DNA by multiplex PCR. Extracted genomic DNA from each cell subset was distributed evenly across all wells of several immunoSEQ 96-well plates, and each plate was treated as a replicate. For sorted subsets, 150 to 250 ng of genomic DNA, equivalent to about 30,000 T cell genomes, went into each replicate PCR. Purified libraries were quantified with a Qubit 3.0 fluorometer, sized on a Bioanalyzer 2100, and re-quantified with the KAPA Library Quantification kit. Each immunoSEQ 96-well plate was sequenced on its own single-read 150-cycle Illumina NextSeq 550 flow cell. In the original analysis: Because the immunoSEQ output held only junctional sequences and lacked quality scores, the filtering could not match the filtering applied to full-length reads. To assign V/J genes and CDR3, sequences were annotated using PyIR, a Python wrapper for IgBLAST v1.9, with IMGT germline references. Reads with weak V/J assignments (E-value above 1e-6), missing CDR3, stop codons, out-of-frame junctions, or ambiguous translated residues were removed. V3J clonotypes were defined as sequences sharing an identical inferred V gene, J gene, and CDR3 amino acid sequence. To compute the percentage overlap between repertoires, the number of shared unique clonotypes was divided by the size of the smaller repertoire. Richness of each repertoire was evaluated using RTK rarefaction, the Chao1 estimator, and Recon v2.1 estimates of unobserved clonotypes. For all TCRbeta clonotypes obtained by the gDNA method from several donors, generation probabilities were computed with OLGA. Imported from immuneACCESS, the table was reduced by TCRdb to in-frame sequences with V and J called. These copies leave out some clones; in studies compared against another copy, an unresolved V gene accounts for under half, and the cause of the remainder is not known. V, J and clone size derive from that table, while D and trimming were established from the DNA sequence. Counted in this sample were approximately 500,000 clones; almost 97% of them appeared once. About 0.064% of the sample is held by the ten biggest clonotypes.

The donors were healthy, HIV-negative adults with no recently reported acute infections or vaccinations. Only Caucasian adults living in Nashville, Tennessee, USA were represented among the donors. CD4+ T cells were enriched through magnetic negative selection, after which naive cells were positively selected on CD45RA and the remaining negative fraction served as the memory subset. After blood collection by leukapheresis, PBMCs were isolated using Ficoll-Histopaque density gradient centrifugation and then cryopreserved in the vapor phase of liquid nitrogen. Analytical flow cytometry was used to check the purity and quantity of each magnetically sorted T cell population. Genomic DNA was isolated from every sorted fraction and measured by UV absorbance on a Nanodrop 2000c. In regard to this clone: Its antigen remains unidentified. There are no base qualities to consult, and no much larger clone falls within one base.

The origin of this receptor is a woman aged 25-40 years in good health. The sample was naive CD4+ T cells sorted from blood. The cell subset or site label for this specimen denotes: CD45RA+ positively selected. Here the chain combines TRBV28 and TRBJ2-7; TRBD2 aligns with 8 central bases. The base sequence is TGTGCCAGCAGTTTATCCCCCCGGGCGGGAGGATACGAGCAGTACTTC. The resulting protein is CASSLSPRAGGYEQYF.